Listed below are T cell receptor beta chains from one sample, sequenced in a study of response to subunit inactivated influenza vaccine. MiXCR, applied by TCRdb to the RT-PCR reads, yields one record per CDR3 protein. The sample lists 450,000 to 600,000 distinct CDR3 sequences, around 7.7% occurring once. Sequencing used PBMCs from blood, obtained around 25 months after vaccination. These receptors all come from a man between 50 and 69 years old who received an inactivated influenza vaccine. Each CDR3 is given without its conserved first and last residue.

J | V | CDR3
TRBJ2-5 | TRBV6-4 | ASSELETLGLARLRQETQY
TRBJ1-1 | TRBV5-1 | ASSFGREPLMNTEAF
TRBJ2-3 | TRBV4-2 | ASSQDRGGLDTQY
TRBJ2-7 | TRBV11-2 | ASSFGGGQDQPSYEQY
TRBJ1-1 | TRBV12-3/TRBV12-4 | ASSREQVQVNTEAF
TRBJ2-6 | TRBV10-3 | AISAGRSQPGANVLT
TRBJ1-1 | TRBV9 | ASSVASRMNTEAF
TRBJ1-2 | TRBV29-1 | SVPSPYWGYT
TRBJ1-3 | TRBV20-1 | SARETGDSGNTIY
TRBJ2-3 | TRBV7-9 | ASSLGSRQTDTQY
TRBJ2-2 | TRBV5-4 | ASSLGLAATGELF
TRBJ2-7 | TRBV29-1 | SVGASNGDEQY
TRBJ2-5 | TRBV10-3 | AISGGQETQY
TRBJ1-5 | TRBV6-5 | ASSYGGGFINQPQH
TRBJ2-1 | TRBV20-1 | SAMPPGHRYNEQF
TRBJ2-4 | TRBV28 | ASSTHLTGLAGEEAAIQY
TRBJ2-1 | TRBV20-1 | SAAYLGNEQF
TRBJ1-2 | TRBV5-1 | ASSLGQGNYGYT
TRBJ1-2 | TRBV3-1 | ASTLGQGSGGYT
TRBJ2-1 | TRBV28 | ASSFNPGTNLYNEQF
TRBJ2-7 | TRBV5-1 | ASSPETRTGSSSYEQY
TRBJ2-5 | TRBV12-3/TRBV12-4 | ASSPGGFQETQY
TRBJ1-2 | TRBV6-1 | ASSQGTGTNYGYT
TRBJ1-3 | TRBV10-3 | AISDWGKSGNTIY
TRBJ2-7 | TRBV28 | ASSRTAEQY
TRBJ2-5 | TRBV29-1 | SVGQGVGKETQY
TRBJ1-2 | TRBV12-3/TRBV12-4 | ASSLFSRSNYGYT
TRBJ1-2 | TRBV7-9 | ASSLARQRDGYT
TRBJ2-7 | TRBV2 | ASSLLTGGDEQY
TRBJ2-3 | TRBV18 | ASSPQVLSTDTQY
TRBJ2-7 | TRBV12-3/TRBV12-4 | ASRDQTPPGTYEQY
TRBJ2-5 | TRBV11-2 | ASSATPGLAALFQETQY
TRBJ2-2 | TRBV7-8 | ASSLGTRAPTGELF
TRBJ2-7 | TRBV7-9 | ASKAGESSYEQY
TRBJ2-5 | TRBV29-1 | SVGLGQKTQY
TRBJ2-7 | TRBV15 | ATSSDRGFSEQY
TRBJ1-5 | TRBV7-8 | ASSPGYRNQPQH
TRBJ1-1 | TRBV6-5 | ASSYSGPLNTEAF
TRBJ1-6 | TRBV20-1 | SARVSLRENFEITRSYNSPLH
TRBJ2-5 | TRBV6-5 | ASSYSTDRRTDREETQY
TRBJ1-1 | TRBV4-1 | ASSQNGRTEAF